Shown below are 24 T cell receptor beta chains from a single sample sequenced in a study of shared clonotypes between healthy human individuals. TCRdb's table, derived via immunoSEQ multiplex PCR, lists solely in-frame clones and lacks some. Among some 2,500,000 clones listed, around 93% were seen once. The sequenced sample was naive CD4+ T cells from PBMCs. Subset of the sample: CD45RA+ positively selected. The receptors shown here come from a young man in good health. Some clones in this sample may be carry-over from other donors' samples.

The CDR3 loop is CASSSRHQETQYF. The DNA for the CDR3 is TGTGCCAGCAGCTCCCGACATCAAGAGACCCAGTACTTC. This rearrangement joins TRBV7-9 to TRBJ2-5, with unresolved D. The CDR3 is made up of 13 amino acids. Germline CDR1 SEHNR, CDR2 FQNEAQ (reference sequence). V dropped 4 bases and J dropped 2 bases, with 8 bases sitting between them.

This clone was counted only a few times. The sample carries other DNA sequences with the same CDR3. This chain links TRBV19 with TRBJ1-1; maybe TRBD1 (6 bases). The CDR3 consists of 14 residues. V was pared by 5 bases and J by 4 bases, with 14 bases between. The germline gives CDR1 LNHDA, CDR2 SQIVND (reference sequence). Here the CDR3 DNA reads TGTGCCAGTAGTCTCGGACAGCGGGGCACTGAAGCTTTCTTT. It specifies CASSLGQRGTEAFF.

V gene TRBV28 combines with J gene TRBJ2-3; D is unclear. Per germline, CDR1 MDHEN and CDR2 SYDVKM. Trimming took 2 bases from V and 0 from J, leaving 12 bases between them. The CDR3 consists of 16 residues. The CDR3 region is CASSLGVAGSTDTQYF. DNA for the CDR3: TGTGCCAGCAGTTTAGGAGTAGCCGGGAGCACAGATACGCAGTATTTT.

The chain joins TRBV5-4 to TRBJ1-2; D is unresolved. The CDR3 length is 15 residues. Germline assignment: CDR1 SGHNT and CDR2 YYREEE (reference sequence). Trimming pared 0 bases from V and 0 bases from J, leaving 9 bases between. CDR3 region: CASSLDRQANYGYTF. The CDR3 bases are TGTGCCAGCAGCTTGGACAGACAAGCTAACTATGGCTACACCTTC.

The chain joins TRBV5-4 to TRBJ2-5; 7 nucleotides match TRBD1. The J call could be wrong; TRBJ2-7 is a better fit for the DNA end. The CDR3 extends over 13 amino acids. Per the germline V gene, CDR1 is SGHNT and CDR2 is YYREEE (reference sequence). The CDR3 protein is CASHTTGTYEQYF. In DNA form, the CDR3 reads TGTGCCAGCCATACGACAGGGACCTACGAGCAGTACTTC.

The CDR3 sequence is CAWSVNGRASDTQYF. In DNA, the CDR3 is TGTGCCTGGAGTGTAAACGGGAGGGCCTCAGATACGCAGTATTTT. V usage is TRBV30 and J usage is TRBJ2-3, with 8 bases fitting TRBD2. Trimming took 0 bases from V and 4 from J; bases not matched to a gene: 6. Germline-derived CDR1 and CDR2 are GTSNPN and SVGIG (reference sequence). This CDR3 region has 15 residues.

This chain joins TRBV29-1 and TRBJ2-5; TRBD1 agrees at 7 bases. Germline-derived CDR1 and CDR2 are SQVTM and ANQGSEA. Trimming removed 7 bases from V and 9 bases from J; junction bases left unmatched: 11. The CDR3 has 12 residues. The CDR3 loop is CSGQGESRAQYF. DNA of the CDR3: TGCAGCGGTCAGGGGGAGTCGAGGGCCCAGTACTTC.

This rearrangement joins TRBV20-1 to TRBJ2-7, with D perhaps matching TRBD1 (5 bases). Germline CDR1 reads DFQATT; CDR2 reads SNEGSKA (reference sequence). The CDR3 spans 11 residues. V was clipped by 6 bases and J by 9 bases, with 15 bases between them. DNA of the CDR3: TGCAGTGCCCGGACACCGCTGGGGCAGTACTTC. It encodes CSARTPLGQYF.

This clone was detected only a few times. The chain combines TRBV5-1 with TRBJ1-1, with 10 bases matching TRBD1. Trimming at V came to 4 bases and at J to 5 bases, leaving 8 bases not matched to a gene. The CDR3 totals 15 residues. CDR1 and CDR2 (germline): SGHRS, YFSETQ. CDR3 sequence reads: CASSGDRGSWTEAFF. CDR3 sequence (DNA): TGCGCCAGCAGCGGGGACAGGGGAAGTTGGACTGAAGCTTTCTTT.

This clone was recorded only once. The chain is built from TRBV27 and TRBJ2-7; D may be TRBD2 (5 bases). Germline V gives CDR1 MNHEY, CDR2 SMNVEV (reference sequence). V lost 3 bases and J 5 bases, leaving 5 bases between the germline ends. The CDR3 contains 11 residues. The CDR3 is CASSLRDEQYF. The CDR3 DNA reads as TGTGCCAGCAGTTTGAGGGACGAGCAGTACTTC.

A few counts support this clone. The V and J genes are TRBV5-1 and TRBJ1-2, with 8 bases matching TRBD1. Germline CDR1 SGHRS, CDR2 YFSETQ. The ends lost 0 bases at V and 8 bases at J; junction bases unmatched: 9. The length of the CDR3 is 15 residues. CDR3 coding DNA: TGCGCCAGCAGCTTGGACCCGGGACAGGCAGAGGGCTACACCTTC. Its protein product is CASSLDPGQAEGYTF.

The rearrangement links TRBV28 to TRBJ2-4, with D perhaps matching TRBD1 or TRBD2 (8 bases each). Trimming pared 8 bases from V and 6 bases from J, leaving 20 bases between. This CDR3 region has 15 residues. CDR1 is MDHEN, CDR2 SYDVKM, per germline. CDR3 DNA: TGTGCCAGCCTCACTAGCGGACAGGGATCAAACATTCAGTACTTC. It codes for CASLTSGQGSNIQYF.

The chain recombines TRBV9 with TRBJ2-7; D may correspond to TRBD1 or TRBD2 (5 bases each). The germline gives CDR1 SGDLS, CDR2 YYNGEE. The CDR3 spans 14 residues. V gave up 3 bases and J gave up 2 bases, with 12 bases separating them. The CDR3: CASSGPGRAYEQYF. Here the CDR3 DNA reads TGTGCCAGCAGCGGCCCGGGACGCGCCTACGAGCAGTACTTC.

This chain joins TRBV27 and TRBJ2-7, with 12 bases that match TRBD1. J lost 5 bases, V lost 2 bases, and 4 bases had no gene match. Germline V gives CDR1 MNHEY, CDR2 SMNVEV (reference sequence). The CDR3 length is 15 residues. CDR3: CASSLVGTGGHEQYF. CDR3 DNA sequence: TGTGCCAGCAGTTTAGTCGGGACAGGGGGCCACGAGCAGTACTTC.

The J gene is TRBJ2-1, the V gene TRBV18; 10 nucleotides agree with TRBD2. This CDR3 comprises 18 residues. Germline CDR1 KGHSH, CDR2 LQKENI. The ends lost 2 bases at V and 4 bases at J; junction bases unmatched: 11. CDR3 nucleotides: TGTGCCAGCTCACCAAGGTCCGTCCTAGCGGGGGCTTACAATGAGCAGTTCTTC. It is translated as CASSPRSVLAGAYNEQFF.

This clone showed up just a few times. The same CDR3 arises from other DNA sequences in this sample as well. The chain links TRBV9 to TRBJ1-1; D is undetermined. The V and J ends lost 1 base and 1 base respectively, with 8 bases between them. The CDR3 runs to 14 residues. CDR1 is SGDLS, CDR2 YYNGEE, per germline. Written as DNA, the CDR3 is TGTGCCAGCAGCGTATCGTCGGGGAACACTGAAGCTTTCTTT. It translates to CASSVSSGNTEAFF.

This clone was counted once. The CDR3 DNA sequence: TGTGCCAGCAGCCGGATCGGGGAGCTGTTTTTT. It yields the protein CASSRIGELFF. J is TRBJ2-2 and V is TRBV7-2; D is ambiguous. The CDR3 extends over 11 amino acids. CDR1 is SGHTA, CDR2 FQGNSA, per germline. The ends were cut back, 5 bases at V and 7 bases at J, with 5 bases in the middle.

There are a few counts of this clone. The rearrangement links TRBV7-2 to TRBJ1-2, with D perhaps TRBD1 (6 bases). V lost 4 bases, J lost 4 bases, and 13 bases lay in between. Per germline, CDR1 SGHTA and CDR2 FQGNSA. The CDR3 spans 14 residues. The CDR3 loop is CASSSQGMGYGYTF. The CDR3 DNA follows: TGTGCCAGCAGCTCACAGGGAATGGGCTATGGCTACACCTTC.

The rearrangement links TRBV2 to TRBJ1-5; possibly TRBD1 for D (5 bases). The CDR3 contains 12 residues. The V end was cut by 7 bases, the J end by 5 bases, with 9 bases between. Germline V lookup: CDR1 SNHLY, CDR2 FYNNEI. This chain's CDR3 is CASTLGDQPQHF. The CDR3 nucleotides are TGTGCCAGCACCTTGGGGGATCAGCCCCAGCATTTT.

The chain links TRBV4-1 to TRBJ2-1; 9 bases are a match to TRBD2. CDR1 is MGHRA, CDR2 YSYEKL, per germline. The V and J ends lost 4 bases and 8 bases, in that order; junction bases with no gene match: 21. The CDR3 contains 19 residues. CDR3 nucleotides: TGCGCCAGCAGCCCCACAAACCCCTGGGCGGGAGGGGATGGAGATGAGCAGTTCTTC. Amino acid sequence: CASSPTNPWAGGDGDEQFF.

This clone was picked up one time. The CDR3 DNA is TGCGCCAGCAGCCCCGTAGCGGGAGGGACCTACGAGCAGTACTTC. The encoded protein is CASSPVAGGTYEQYF. The chain carries TRBV5-1 and TRBJ2-7; 11 bases are a match to TRBD2. The CDR3 length is 15 residues. The germline gives CDR1 SGHRS, CDR2 YFSETQ. J lost 2 bases, V lost 4 bases, and 5 bases had no gene match.

The rearrangement joins TRBV29-1 to TRBJ1-2; perhaps TRBD1 as D (6 bases). Germline V CDR1 and CDR2: SQVTM, ANQGSEA. Trimming cost V 4 bases and J 4 bases, with 10 bases left between them. This CDR3 region has 12 residues. CDR3 region: CSVGGGAYGYTF. For the CDR3, the DNA is TGCAGCGTTGGAGGGGGGGCCTATGGCTACACCTTC.

The V and J genes are TRBV10-3 and TRBJ1-2, with 9 positions matching TRBD1. CDR1 and CDR2 (germline): ENHRY, SYGVKD. There are 14 residues in the CDR3. V lost 6 bases, J lost 5 bases, and 7 bases stayed unmatched. CDR3 sequence: CAIRPGQGTYGYTF. The CDR3 DNA reads as TGTGCCATCAGACCCGGACAGGGGACGTATGGCTACACCTTC.

This clone showed up just once. This rearrangement joins TRBV7-9 to TRBJ1-1; possible D gene TRBD1, 6 bases. The V gene's germline CDR1 is SEHNR and CDR2 FQNEAQ (reference sequence). The CDR3 sequence is 15 residues long. Trimming took 5 bases from V and 1 from J, leaving 14 bases between them. The CDR3 loop reads CASSTSTGTNTEAFF. For the CDR3, the DNA is TGTGCCAGCAGCACCTCAACAGGGACGAACACTGAAGCTTTCTTT.